This TCR beta chain stems from a study of T cells in Graves' hyperthyroidism and ophthalmopathy. Study-level findings and limits: Stable hyperthyroidism and ophthalmopathy were separated using 13 V-J signatures. The model's output predicted ophthalmopathy at a median of around 7 months prior to onset.

The source material, RNA transcripts, was used to amplify TCR beta CDR3 regions. Carried out on the TCR CDR3, a first-round RT-PCR used the HTBI primer set. TCRdb re-analysed the multiplex PCR reads in MiXCR, keeping a single row per CDR3 protein. This sample carries about 420,000 distinct CDR3 sequences, about 15% of them seen once, and the ten largest clones take 13% to 15%. An absence of ophthalmopathy progression within 18 months meant stable Graves' hyperthyroidism. A roughly 9.7 ml volume of fresh peripheral blood provided the PBMCs. This clonotype showed up just a few times. Its target is unknown. This receptor was obtained from a woman aged 18-35 years with Graves' hyperthyroidism. Sequenced material: blood.

The CDR3 is CASRAVSKNIQYF. DNA for the CDR3: TGTGCCAGCAGGGCAGTCTCCAAAAACATTCAGTACTTC. The chain employs TRBV11-2 and TRBJ2-4; D gene ambiguous. V was shortened by 6 bases and J by 2 bases, with 8 bases between the two germline ends. CDR3 length equals 13 residues. Germline V CDR1 and CDR2: SGHAT, FQNNGV. The entire variable domain, with the rest obtained from reference TRBV11-2 and TRBJ2-4, is as follows: EAGVAQSPRYKIIEKRQSVAFWCNPISGHATLYWYQQILGQGPKLLIQFQNNGVVDDSQLPKDRFSAERLKGVDSTLKIQPAKLEDSAVYLCASRAVSKNIQYFGAGTRLSVL.